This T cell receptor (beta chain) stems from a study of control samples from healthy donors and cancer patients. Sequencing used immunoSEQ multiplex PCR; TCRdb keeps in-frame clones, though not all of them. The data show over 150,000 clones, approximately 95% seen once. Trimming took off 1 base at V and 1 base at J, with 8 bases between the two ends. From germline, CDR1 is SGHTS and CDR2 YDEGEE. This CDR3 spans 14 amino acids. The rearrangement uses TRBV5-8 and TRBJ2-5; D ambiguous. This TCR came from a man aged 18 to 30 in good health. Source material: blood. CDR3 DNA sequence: TGTGCCAGCAGCTTGTCTCTATCCCAAGAGACCCAGTACTTC. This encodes CASSLSLSQETQYF.